These T cell receptor beta chains were read from a single sample in a study of blood T cell repertoires in COVID-19. Measured with immunoSEQ multiplex PCR; TCRdb has only the in-frame clones, and not every one. The top ten hold roughly an eighth of the sample, which has around 40,000 clones, roughly 86% seen once. Sequenced: peripheral blood. All receptors derive from a human donor in a cohort sampled during active COVID-19. Each CDR3 is given with its conserved first and last residue. The D gene is left open where the match is weak. Expanded clones get a size class; other rows say once, few or many, or leave the size out.

>TRBD2|TRBJ2-1|TRBV5-1|-
CASSLVLAGGSYNEQFF
TGCGCCAGCAGCTTGGTTCTAGCGGGGGGATCCTACAATGAGCAGTTCTTC
>-|TRBJ2-1|TRBV3-1/TRBV3-2|-
CASSRGRGTYNEQFF
TGTGCCAGCAGTAGAGGCCGGGGTACCTACAATGAGCAGTTCTTC
>-|TRBJ2-2|TRBV5-1|-
CASREAGGTGELFF
TGCGCCAGCAGAGAAGCGGGCGGCACCGGGGAGCTGTTTTTT
>-|TRBJ1-1|TRBV5-1|-
CASSAQGNTEAFF
TGCGCCAGCAGCGCGCAGGGGAACACTGAAGCTTTCTTT
>TRBD2|TRBJ2-3|TRBV9|-
CASSGASGGAMRTDTQYF
TGTGCCAGCAGCGGGGCTAGCGGGGGGGCCATGAGGACAGATACGCAGTATTTT
>TRBD2|TRBJ2-2|TRBV7-9|-
CASSGPGGASGELFF
TGTGCCAGCAGCGGGCCGGGGGGGGCCAGCGGGGAGCTGTTTTTT
>-|TRBJ2-3|TRBV7-4|-
CASSLVRRTKDTQYF
TGTGCCAGCAGCTTAGTGCGCCGGACAAAGGATACGCAGTATTTT
>-|TRBJ1-5|TRBV6-5|-
CASTLGGGLQPQHF
TGTGCCAGCACCCTAGGGGGGGGGCTGCAGCCCCAGCATTTT
>-|TRBJ1-5|TRBV5-1|-
CASSPGGGNQPQHF
TGCGCCAGCAGCCCGGGGGGGGGCAATCAGCCCCAGCATTTT
>TRBD1|TRBJ1-4|TRBV24-1|-
CATRQGVGEKLFF
TGTGCCACCAGACAGGGGGTAGGTGAAAAACTGTTTTTT
>-|TRBJ1-6|TRBV5-6|-
CASSSTPPAGYNSPLHF
TGTGCCAGCAGCTCAACACCCCCCGCAGGATATAATTCACCCCTCCACTTT
>-|TRBJ1-2|TRBV4-1|-
CASSHLYVADLDGYTF
TGCGCCAGCAGCCACCTCTATGTAGCCGACCTAGATGGCTACACCTTC
>-|TRBJ1-2|TRBV9|-
CASSVVPGNYGYTF
TGTGCCAGCAGCGTAGTTCCGGGTAACTATGGCTACACCTTC
>-|TRBJ1-5|TRBV18|-
CASSPELDQPQHF
TGTGCCAGCTCACCGGAGTTGGATCAGCCCCAGCATTTT
>-|TRBJ1-6|TRBV6-5|-
CASSFSGVEPLHF
TGTGCCAGCAGTTTTTCAGGGGTTGAGCCCCTCCACTTT
>-|TRBJ2-7|TRBV6-2/TRBV6-3|-
CASSPLLEQYF
TGTGCCAGCAGTCCGCTATTAGAGCAGTACTTC
>TRBD1|TRBJ1-2|TRBV24-1|-
CATINRGGNYGYTF
TGTGCCACCATCAACAGGGGGGGAAACTATGGCTACACCTTC
>TRBD1|TRBJ2-5|TRBV4-3|-
CASSQDSGTGETQYF
TGCGCCAGCAGCCAAGACTCCGGGACAGGGGAGACCCAGTACTTC
>-|TRBJ2-1|TRBV5-1|once
CASSLGEINEQFF
TGCGCCAGCAGCTTGGGGGAGATTAATGAGCAGTTCTTC
>TRBD1|TRBJ2-7|TRBV6-5|-
CASSYNRGHEQYF
TGTGCCAGCAGTTACAACAGGGGCCACGAGCAGTACTTC
>TRBD1|TRBJ1-1|TRBV2|-
CASSGQVEAFF
TGTGCCAGCTCGGGACAGGTTGAAGCTTTCTTT
>-|TRBJ2-5|TRBV12-5|-
CASVGVYQETQYF
TGTGCTAGTGTCGGGGTGTACCAAGAGACCCAGTACTTC
>-|TRBJ1-4|TRBV4-1|-
CASSQDRGTENEKLFF
TGCGCCAGCAGCCAAGATCGGGGGACCGAGAATGAAAAACTGTTTTTT
>-|TRBJ1-5|TRBV18|-
CASSVTQGSDQPQHF
TGTGCCAGCTCAGTAACACAGGGTTCGGATCAGCCCCAGCATTTT
>TRBD1|TRBJ1-4|TRBV6-5|-
CASDRGREEKLFF
TGTGCCAGCGACAGGGGTCGGGAAGAAAAACTGTTTTTT
>TRBD2|TRBJ2-3|TRBV3-1/TRBV3-2|-
CASSQGTGAGGRTDTQYF
TGTGCCAGCAGCCAAGGTACAGGAGCGGGGGGCCGCACAGATACGCAGTATTTT
>-|TRBJ2-7|TRBV2|-
CASRLGVYEQYF
TGTGCCAGCAGGCTAGGGGTCTACGAGCAGTACTTC
>TRBD2|TRBJ2-5|TRBV5-1|-
CASASGGWSGETQYF
TGCGCCAGCGCTAGCGGGGGGTGGAGTGGTGAGACCCAGTACTTC
>TRBD2|TRBJ2-2|TRBV7-2|-
CASSLAFGLAGGSGGELFF
TGTGCCAGCAGCTTAGCCTTTGGGCTAGCGGGGGGCAGTGGCGGGGAGCTGTTTTTT
>-|TRBJ1-5|TRBV5-5|-
CASSSGGVVGNQPQHF
TGTGCCAGCAGCTCAGGAGGGGTGGTGGGCAATCAGCCCCAGCATTTT
>-|TRBJ2-3|TRBV7-4|-
CASSSGGPGGTDTQYF
TGTGCCAGCAGCTCCGGGGGGCCAGGAGGCACAGATACGCAGTATTTT
>TRBD1|TRBJ1-5|TRBV19|-
CASSMGQGLGPQHF
TGTGCCAGTAGTATGGGACAGGGGCTTGGGCCCCAGCATTTT
>TRBD2|TRBJ2-1|TRBV7-9|-
CASSPRLLAGGPGNEQFF
TGTGCCAGCAGTCCCCGTCTACTAGCGGGGGGGCCTGGGAATGAGCAGTTCTTC
>-|TRBJ1-6|TRBV3-1/TRBV3-2|-
CASSQGRADHLSRPAYALHF
TGTGCCAGCAGCCAAGGGCGGGCAGACCACCTTTCCCGCCCCGCATATGCCCTCCACTTT
>-|TRBJ1-2|TRBV15|once
CATDGGRVGYGYTF
TGTGCCACCGACGGAGGGAGGGTGGGGTATGGCTACACCTTC
>-|TRBJ1-2|TRBV7-9|once
CASSLTAGEVHGYTF
TGTGCCAGCAGCTTAACCGCAGGGGAAGTTCATGGCTACACCTTC
>-|TRBJ2-7|TRBV30|-
CAWSRGTGYEQYF
TGTGCCTGGAGTCGGGGGACGGGTTACGAGCAGTACTTC
>TRBD1|TRBJ2-5|TRBV11-1|-
CASSLFRGKIVVDQYF
TGTGCCAGCAGCTTATTCAGGGGGAAGATTGTTGTGGACCAGTACTTC
>-|TRBJ2-7|TRBV7-3|-
CASSLSEASFYEQYF
TGTGCCAGCAGCTTAAGCGAGGCCTCGTTTTACGAGCAGTACTTC
>-|TRBJ1-5|TRBV18|-
CASSDTGMGNQPQHF
TGTGCCAGCTCAGACACAGGGATGGGCAATCAGCCCCAGCATTTT
>-|TRBJ1-2|TRBV9|-
CASSAGDTAPLSYTF
TGTGCCAGCAGCGCAGGGGACACGGCGCCCCTGAGCTACACCTTC
>TRBD1|TRBJ2-7|TRBV2|-
CASSTGQHPYEQYF
TGTGCCAGCAGTACGGGACAGCACCCCTACGAGCAGTACTTC
>-|TRBJ1-1|TRBV29-1|-
CSGYRDENTEAFF
TGCAGCGGCTACAGGGATGAAAACACTGAAGCTTTCTTT
>TRBD1|TRBJ1-2|TRBV6-4|few
CASSDVSGRRDRGYGYTF
TGTGCCAGCAGTGACGTGTCTGGTCGTAGAGACAGGGGATATGGCTACACCTTC
>TRBD1|TRBJ1-2|TRBV5-8|-
CASSLYGTGGYGYTF
TGTGCTAGCAGCTTGTACGGGACAGGGGGCTATGGCTACACCTTC
>-|TRBJ1-2|TRBV7-2|-
CASSSSTGDGYTF
TGTGCCAGCAGCTCGTCGACAGGTGATGGCTACACCTTC
>-|TRBJ1-2|TRBV27|once
CASSLWGGGGYTF
TGTGCCAGCAGTTTATGGGGAGGAGGTGGCTACACCTTC
>-|TRBJ2-5|TRBV6-5|-
CASSYRRRGSGETQYF
TGTGCCAGCAGTTACCGTAGGAGGGGATCTGGAGAGACCCAGTACTTC
>TRBD1|TRBJ2-7|TRBV30|-
CAWSVPGDRGRYEQYF
TGTGCCTGGAGTGTACCCGGGGACAGGGGGAGGTACGAGCAGTACTTC
>-|TRBJ1-1|TRBV25-1|-
CASSTAGYGQNTEAFF
TGTGCCAGCAGTACCGCAGGGTATGGTCAAAACACTGAAGCTTTCTTT
>-|TRBJ1-6|TRBV11-2|-
CASSSTDGASPLHF
TGTGCCAGCAGTTCGACAGACGGTGCTTCACCCCTCCACTTT
>-|TRBJ2-7|TRBV7-2|-
CASSSGPFSYEQYF
TGTGCCAGCAGCTCAGGGCCGTTCTCCTACGAGCAGTACTTC